Detailed here is one T cell receptor (beta chain). This record belongs to a study of control samples from healthy donors and cancer patients. Method: immunoSEQ multiplex PCR; TCRdb's copy keeps in-frame clones and lacks some. The table lists roughly 150,000 clones, around 88% of them singletons, with about 1.7% in the top ten. Trimming left V 0 bases short and J 0 bases short, with 5 bases between. This CDR3 spans 14 amino acids. Germline-derived CDR1 and CDR2 are MGHRA and YSYEKL. The sample was blood. The sequence was collected from a man aged 18 to 29 in good health. V usage is TRBV4-1 and J usage is TRBJ1-2; D is uncertain. The CDR3 region has the DNA TGCGCCAGCAGCCAAGAGGCAGCTAACTATGGCTACACCTTC. Amino acids: CASSQEAANYGYTF.